Given below is one TCR beta chain in context. In its sample, this clone was seen once. This receptor's antigen is unknown. No per-base quality is available; no much larger clone lies one base away. The immunoSEQ Assay, a bias-controlled multiplex PCR, was used to amplify TCRbeta CDR3 regions from genomic DNA. Per the authors' processing: Within the assay, amplification of reference gene primers was used to estimate how many nucleated cells each sample contained. To quantify the absolute abundance of each unique TCRbeta CDR3 rearrangement, sequence reads were collapsed and filtered. Productive Simpson clonality was computed per sample as the square root of Simpson's diversity index over productive rearrangements. Entries here come from immuneACCESS through TCRdb and include only in-frame sequences with V and J called. Some clones fail to appear in such tables; in the studies checked, an unresolved V gene covers under half of the shortfall, and the cause of the remainder is unknown. The DNA gave D and trimming, while V, J and clone size come from that table. This sample gives 85,000 to 120,000 clones in total; about nine tenths of them show up just once. The ten largest clones take up 3.5% to 4.5% of the sample.

This sample is drawn from a study of blood T cell repertoires in COVID-19 (dated by TCRdb to between 2020 and 2021). General notes on the study: Samples covering the acute and convalescent phases of COVID-19 were provided by collaborators in the United States, Italy and Spain. The prospective study material was composed of cDNA or gDNA derived from T cells, B-cell-depleted T cells, or PBMCs. Subjects who had been exposed to COVID-19, were actively infected with it, or had recovered from it provided the deeply sampled blood TCRbeta repertoires that made up the dataset. The repertoires were made available in a free public database intended to serve as a resource for research on the immune response to SARS-CoV-2. Samples came from the ongoing ImmuneRACE study (first 160 participants) plus 1,254 subjects from 6 global collaborators. Nearly every sample came with metadata listing a de-identified subject ID, COVID-19 status, age in years and sex. HLA class I and class II types, where available, came from metadata supplied by the sample provider rather than from assay-based typing. What the study reported, not specific to this receptor: Clinical and demographic metadata were provided uncurated, with the amount varying by source and participant.

From the cysteine through the phenylalanine, the CDR3 covers 15 amino acids. Only CDR3 DNA is held: 45 bases, read in frame from base 1. At the junction V is shortened by 0 bases and J by 3 bases; bases outside the gene matches: 3. CDR1 MNHEY and CDR2 SVGAGI were looked up in the germline V gene. Whole blood was collected in K2EDTA tubes by collaborating institutions according to the institutions' own protocols. For TCRbeta analysis, collaborator samples were shipped as frozen whole blood, as isolated PBMCs, or as DNA extracted from either sample type. The sample consisted of peripheral blood. The TCR comes from a man aged 18 to 29 with acute or convalescent COVID-19. The chain was built from TRBV6-5 and TRBJ1-2; 8 middle bases align to TRBD1. In nucleotide form, the sequence is TGTGCCAGCAGTTACTCCGCAGGGGGCGACTATGGCTACACCTTC. The encoded protein is CASSYSAGGDYGYTF.